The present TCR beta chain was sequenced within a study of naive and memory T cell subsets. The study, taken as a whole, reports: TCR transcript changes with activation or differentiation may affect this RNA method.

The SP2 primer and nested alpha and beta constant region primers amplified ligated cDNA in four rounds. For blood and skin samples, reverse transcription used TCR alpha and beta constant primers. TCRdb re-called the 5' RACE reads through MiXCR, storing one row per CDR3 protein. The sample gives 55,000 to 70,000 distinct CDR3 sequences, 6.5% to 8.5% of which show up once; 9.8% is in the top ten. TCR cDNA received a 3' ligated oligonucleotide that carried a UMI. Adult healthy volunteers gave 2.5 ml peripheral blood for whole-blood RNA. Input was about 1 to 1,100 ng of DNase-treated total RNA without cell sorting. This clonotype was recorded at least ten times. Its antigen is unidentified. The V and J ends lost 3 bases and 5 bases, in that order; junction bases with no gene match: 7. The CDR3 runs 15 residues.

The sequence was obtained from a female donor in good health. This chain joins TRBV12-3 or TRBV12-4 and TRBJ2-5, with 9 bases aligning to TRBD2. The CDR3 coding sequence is TGTGCCAGCAGTTTCGTAGCGGGGGTGCTGGAGACCCAGTACTTC. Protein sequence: CASSFVAGVLETQYF.